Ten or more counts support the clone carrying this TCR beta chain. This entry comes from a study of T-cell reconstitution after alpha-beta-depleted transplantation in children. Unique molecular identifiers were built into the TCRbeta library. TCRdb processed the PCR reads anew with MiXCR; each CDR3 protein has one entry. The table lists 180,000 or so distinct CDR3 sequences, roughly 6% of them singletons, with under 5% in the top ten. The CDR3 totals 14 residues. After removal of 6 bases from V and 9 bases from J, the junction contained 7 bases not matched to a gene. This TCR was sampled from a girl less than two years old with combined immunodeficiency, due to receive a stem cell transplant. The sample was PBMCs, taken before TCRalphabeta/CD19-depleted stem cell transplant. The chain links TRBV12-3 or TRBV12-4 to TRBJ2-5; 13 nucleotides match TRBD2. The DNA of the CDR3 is TGTGCCAGCAGACACGGACTAGCGGGGGACCCCCAGTACTTC. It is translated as CASRHGLAGDPQYF.